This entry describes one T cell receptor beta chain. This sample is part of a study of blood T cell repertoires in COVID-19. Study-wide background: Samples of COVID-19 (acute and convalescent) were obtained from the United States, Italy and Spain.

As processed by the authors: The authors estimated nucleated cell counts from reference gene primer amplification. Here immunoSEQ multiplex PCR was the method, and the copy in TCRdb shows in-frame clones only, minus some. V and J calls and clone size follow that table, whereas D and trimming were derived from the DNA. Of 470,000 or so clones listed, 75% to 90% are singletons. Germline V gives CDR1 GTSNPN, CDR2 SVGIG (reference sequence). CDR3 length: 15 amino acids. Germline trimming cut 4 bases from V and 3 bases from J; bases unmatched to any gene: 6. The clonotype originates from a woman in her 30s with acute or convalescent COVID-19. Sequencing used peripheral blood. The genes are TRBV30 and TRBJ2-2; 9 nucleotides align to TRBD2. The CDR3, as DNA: TGTGCCTGGAAAGAACTAGCGGGCTACACCGGGGAGCTGTTTTTT. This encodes CAWKELAGYTGELFF.